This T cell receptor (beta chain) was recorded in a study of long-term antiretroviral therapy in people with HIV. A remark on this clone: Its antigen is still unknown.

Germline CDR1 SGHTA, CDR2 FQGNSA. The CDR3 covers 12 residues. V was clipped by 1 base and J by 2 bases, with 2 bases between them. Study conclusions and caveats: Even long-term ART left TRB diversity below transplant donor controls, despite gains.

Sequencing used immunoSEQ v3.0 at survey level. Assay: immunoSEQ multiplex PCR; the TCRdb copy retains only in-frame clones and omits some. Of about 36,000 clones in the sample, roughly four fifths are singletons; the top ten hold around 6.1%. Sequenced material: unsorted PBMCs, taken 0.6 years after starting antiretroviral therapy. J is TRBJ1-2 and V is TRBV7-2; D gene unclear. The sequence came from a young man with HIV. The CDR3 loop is CASSLVNYGYTF. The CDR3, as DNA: TGTGCCAGCAGCTTAGTGAACTATGGCTACACCTTC. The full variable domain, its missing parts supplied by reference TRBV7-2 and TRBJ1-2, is GAGVSQSPSNKVTEKGKDVELRCDPISGHTALYWYRQSLGQGLEFLIYFQGNSAPDKSGLPSDRFSAERTGGSVSTLTIQRTQQEDSAVYLCASSLVNYGYTFGSGTRLTVV.